Listed below are T cell receptor beta chains from one sample, sequenced in a study of CD8+CD57+ T cells in acquired aplastic anemia. TCRdb re-analysed the reads in MiXCR, keeping a single row per CDR3 protein. This sample yields 250,000 to 300,000 distinct CDR3 sequences, of which roughly half are seen a single time; under 8.5% belongs to the top ten. The sequenced sample consisted of sorted CD4+, CD8+, or CD8+CD57+ T cells (not recorded which) from PBMCs. These receptors were taken from a human donor with severe aplastic anemia or a healthy control (not recorded which). CDR3s include the opening cysteine and the closing phenylalanine or tryptophan. A D gene is named only where the DNA matches it firmly. Not every row has a clone size; where given, it reads once, few, many or a size class.

D: TRBD1; J: TRBJ2-2; size: many; V: TRBV6-2/TRBV6-3; DNA: TGTGCCAGCCATAGACAGGGGGCAACCGGGGAGCTGTTTTTT; CDR3: CASHRQGATGELFF
D: -; J: TRBJ2-1; size: once; V: TRBV7-2; DNA: TGTGCCAGCAGCTCTGAGCAGTACAATGAGCAGTTCTTC; CDR3: CASSSEQYNEQFF
D: TRBD1; J: TRBJ1-1; size: few; V: TRBV29-1; DNA: TGCAGCGTAGACAGGGTGAACACTGAAGCTTTCTTT; CDR3: CSVDRVNTEAFF
D: -; J: TRBJ1-5; size: -; V: TRBV24-1; DNA: TGTGCCACCAGTGAAGGGTCGTGGGGCAATCAGCCCCAGCATTTT; CDR3: CATSEGSWGNQPQHF
D: -; J: TRBJ1-3; size: many; V: TRBV20-1; DNA: TGCAGTGCTAGGGTGATCTCTGGAAACACCATATATTTT; CDR3: CSARVISGNTIYF
D: -; J: TRBJ2-7; size: -; V: TRBV15; DNA: TGTGCCACCAGCCGAGGGGCAGGGATTTACGAGCAGTACTTC; CDR3: CATSRGAGIYEQYF
D: TRBD1; J: TRBJ1-2; size: few; V: TRBV18; DNA: TGTGCCAGCTCACCATCCGGACAGGACTATGGCTACACCTTC; CDR3: CASSPSGQDYGYTF
D: -; J: TRBJ2-1; size: -; V: TRBV7-3; DNA: TGTGCCGGCACACAGGACTATGAGCAGTTCTTC; CDR3: CAGTQDYEQFF
D: -; J: TRBJ2-3; size: -; V: TRBV2; DNA: TGTGCCAGCAGTGGTAGAGTCACAGATACGCAGTATTTT; CDR3: CASSGRVTDTQYF
D: -; J: TRBJ2-1; size: -; V: TRBV7-3; DNA: TGTGCCAGCAGCGTAGACAGTTCGAATGAGCAGTTCTTC; CDR3: CASSVDSSNEQFF
D: -; J: TRBJ1-2; size: -; V: TRBV28; DNA: TGTGCCAGCAGGGTGTCCCAGTATGGCTACACCTTC; CDR3: CASRVSQYGYTF
D: TRBD1; J: TRBJ2-5; size: -; V: TRBV10-1; DNA: TGCGCCAGCTACAGGGGGTCATTTAAAAAAGAGACCCAGTACTTC; CDR3: CASYRGSFKKETQYF
D: -; J: TRBJ1-5; size: many; V: TRBV20-1; DNA: TGCAGTGCTAGGTCGGGACCCTGGGACAATCAGCCCCAGCATTTT; CDR3: CSARSGPWDNQPQHF
D: TRBD1; J: TRBJ2-3; size: -; V: TRBV6-5; DNA: TGTGCCAGCAGCAGTACAGGGGGGAGGATAGATACGCAGTATTTT; CDR3: CASSSTGGRIDTQYF
D: -; J: TRBJ1-2; size: -; V: TRBV20-1; DNA: TGCAGTGCCCAATACAGGGATAACTATGGCTACACCTTC; CDR3: CSAQYRDNYGYTF
D: -; J: TRBJ2-3; size: -; V: TRBV10-3; DNA: TGTGCCAGCCGCCATTGGGCTGTGGATACGCAGTATTTT; CDR3: CASRHWAVDTQYF
D: TRBD1; J: TRBJ2-3; size: -; V: TRBV7-2; DNA: TGTGCCAGCAGTACCGGGACAGGGGTAACGCAGTATTTT; CDR3: CASSTGTGVTQYF
D: -; J: TRBJ2-1; size: once; V: TRBV11-2; DNA: TGTGCCAGCAGCCCGGACGGGAATGAGCAGTTCTTC; CDR3: CASSPDGNEQFF
D: -; J: TRBJ2-1; size: -; V: TRBV2; DNA: TGTGCCAGCAGTGAAGGGCCAGGGGCCACGGGGTTCTTC; CDR3: CASSEGPGATGFF
D: -; J: TRBJ2-1; size: -; V: TRBV4-2; DNA: TGTGCCAGCAGCCCCCGGGGCGCCGTAAGCGACAATGAGCAGTTCTTC; CDR3: CASSPRGAVSDNEQFF
D: -; J: TRBJ1-2; size: -; V: TRBV9; DNA: TGTGCCAGCAGCTTAAAGGTGCAGGGGCCTATGGGTGGCTACACCTTC; CDR3: CASSLKVQGPMGGYTF
D: -; J: TRBJ2-1; size: -; V: TRBV5-1; DNA: TGCGCCAGCTCAACCGGGCTCAATGAGCAGTTCTTC; CDR3: CASSTGLNEQFF
D: -; J: TRBJ2-7; size: -; V: TRBV7-9; DNA: TGTGCCAGCAGCTTAGTTGGAGTGTACTACGAGCAGTACTTC; CDR3: CASSLVGVYYEQYF
D: -; J: TRBJ1-3; size: many; V: TRBV6-1; DNA: TGTGCCAGCAAAGACAGTACTCTGGGTGGAAACACCATATATTTT; CDR3: CASKDSTLGGNTIYF
D: TRBD1; J: TRBJ1-6; size: many; V: TRBV5-1; DNA: TGCGCCAGCAGCTCACGACAGGGAGGGGATTCACCCCTCCACTTT; CDR3: CASSSRQGGDSPLHF
D: TRBD1; J: TRBJ1-3; size: -; V: TRBV7-8; DNA: TGTGCCAGCAGCTCAGGGGGCGCCTCTGGAAACACCATATATTTT; CDR3: CASSSGGASGNTIYF
D: -; J: TRBJ1-1; size: many; V: TRBV15; DNA: TGTGCCACCAGCAGAGGCTACAACACTGAAGCTTTCTTT; CDR3: CATSRGYNTEAFF
D: TRBD2; J: TRBJ2-7; size: -; V: TRBV14; DNA: TGTGCCAGCAGCCACGGGGGGATTCCAGGCTACGAGCAGTACTTC; CDR3: CASSHGGIPGYEQYF
D: -; J: TRBJ2-7; size: -; V: TRBV5-1; DNA: TGCGCCAGCAGCCTAATTAGCGGAGCGGCATACGAGCAGTACTTC; CDR3: CASSLISGAAYEQYF
D: -; J: TRBJ2-3; size: -; V: TRBV2; DNA: TGTGCCAGCAGTTCCCGCCAAGGTACGCAGTATTTT; CDR3: CASSSRQGTQYF
D: TRBD2; J: TRBJ2-5; size: -; V: TRBV20-1; DNA: TGCAGTGCTTCCACGGGGGGACCCCAAGAGACCCAGTACTTC; CDR3: CSASTGGPQETQYF
D: -; J: TRBJ2-7; size: -; V: TRBV9; DNA: TGTGCCAGCAGCACGGGACATAGAAGCTGCGAGCAGTACTTC; CDR3: CASSTGHRSCEQYF
D: TRBD1; J: TRBJ1-4; size: many; V: TRBV6-6; DNA: TGTGCCAGCAGTCCTCAAGGACAGGGGGCTGAAAAACTGTTTTTT; CDR3: CASSPQGQGAEKLFF
D: -; J: TRBJ1-3; size: many; V: TRBV2; DNA: TGTGCCAGCAGTGAGGGCCGCGCAACCTCTGGAAACACCATATATTTT; CDR3: CASSEGRATSGNTIYF
D: TRBD1; J: TRBJ2-5; size: -; V: TRBV24-1; DNA: TGTGCCACCAGTCTGGACAGGGTCCAAGAGACCCAGTACTTC; CDR3: CATSLDRVQETQYF
D: -; J: TRBJ1-3; size: many; V: TRBV27; DNA: TGTGCCAGCAGTCCCGGGACACGGGACACCATATATTTT; CDR3: CASSPGTRDTIYF
D: TRBD1; J: TRBJ1-1; size: -; V: TRBV9; DNA: TGTGCCAGCAGCGGGACAAGGACAGGGGCCACTGAAGCTTTCTTT; CDR3: CASSGTRTGATEAFF
D: -; J: TRBJ1-6; size: -; V: TRBV14; DNA: TGTGCCAGCAGCCAAGTGGTAGTGTCACCCCTCCACTTT; CDR3: CASSQVVVSPLHF
D: TRBD1; J: TRBJ2-2; size: -; V: TRBV12-3/TRBV12-4; DNA: TGTGCCAGCAGTTTAATGGGACAGGGGAAATTTACCGGGGAGCTGTTTTTT; CDR3: CASSLMGQGKFTGELFF
D: -; J: TRBJ1-3; size: few; V: TRBV20-1; DNA: TGCAGTGCTAGGGACACCATATATTTT; CDR3: CSARDTIYF